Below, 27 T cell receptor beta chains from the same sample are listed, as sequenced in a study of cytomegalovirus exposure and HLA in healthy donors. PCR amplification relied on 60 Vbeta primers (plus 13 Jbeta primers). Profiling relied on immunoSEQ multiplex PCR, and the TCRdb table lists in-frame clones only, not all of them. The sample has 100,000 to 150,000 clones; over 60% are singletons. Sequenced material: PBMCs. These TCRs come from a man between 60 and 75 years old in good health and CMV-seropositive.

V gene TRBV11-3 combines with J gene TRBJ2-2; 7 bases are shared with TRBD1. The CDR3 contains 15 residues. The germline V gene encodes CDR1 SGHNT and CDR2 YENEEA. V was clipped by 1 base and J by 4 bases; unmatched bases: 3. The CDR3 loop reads CASSLGQGVTGELFF. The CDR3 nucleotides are TGTGCCAGCAGCTTAGGACAGGGCGTCACCGGGGAGCTGTTTTTT.

CDR3 loop: CASRVTFWSTDTQYF. As DNA, the CDR3 is TGTGCCAGCAGAGTGACATTCTGGAGCACAGATACGCAGTATTTT. The J gene is TRBJ2-3, the V gene TRBV6-1; D is unresolved. Germline V gene data show CDR1 as MNHNS and CDR2 as SASEGT. The CDR3 runs to 15 residues. V lost 6 bases to trimming and J lost 0 bases, with 13 bases between them.

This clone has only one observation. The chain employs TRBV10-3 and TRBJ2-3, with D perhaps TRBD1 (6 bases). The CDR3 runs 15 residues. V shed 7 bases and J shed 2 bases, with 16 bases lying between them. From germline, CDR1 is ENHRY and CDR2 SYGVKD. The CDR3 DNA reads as TGTGCCATCAAGGCAGGGGCCCTCCTCACAGATACGCAGTATTTT. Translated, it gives CAIKAGALLTDTQYF.

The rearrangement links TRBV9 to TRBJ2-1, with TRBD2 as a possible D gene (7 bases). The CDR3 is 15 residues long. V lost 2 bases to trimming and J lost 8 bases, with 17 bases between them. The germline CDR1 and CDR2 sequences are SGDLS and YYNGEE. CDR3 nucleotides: TGTGCCAGCAGCGTGAGGGGGGGGATACTATATGAGCAGTTCTTC. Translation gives CASSVRGGILYEQFF.

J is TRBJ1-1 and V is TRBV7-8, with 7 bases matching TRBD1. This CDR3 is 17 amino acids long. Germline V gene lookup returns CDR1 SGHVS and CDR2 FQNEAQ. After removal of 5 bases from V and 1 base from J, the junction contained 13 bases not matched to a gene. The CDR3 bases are TGTGCCAGCAGCCTTAGGACAGGCCGGTGGCCGAACACTGAAGCTTTCTTT. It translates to CASSLRTGRWPNTEAFF.

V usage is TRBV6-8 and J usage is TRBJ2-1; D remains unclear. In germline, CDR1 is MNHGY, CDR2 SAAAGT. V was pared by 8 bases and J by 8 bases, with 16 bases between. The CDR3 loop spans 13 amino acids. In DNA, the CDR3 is TGTGCCAGCGGCCAACCCGTAGCCCATGAGCAGTTCTTC. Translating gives CASGQPVAHEQFF.

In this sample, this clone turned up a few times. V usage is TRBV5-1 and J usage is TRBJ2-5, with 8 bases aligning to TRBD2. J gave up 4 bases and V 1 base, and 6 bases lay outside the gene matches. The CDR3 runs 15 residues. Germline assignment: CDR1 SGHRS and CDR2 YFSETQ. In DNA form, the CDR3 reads TGCGCCAGCAGCTTGCACGGGGGGGCGGGAGAGACCCAGTACTTC. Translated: CASSLHGGAGETQYF. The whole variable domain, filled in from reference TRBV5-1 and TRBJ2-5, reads KAGVTQTPRYLIKTRGQQVTLSCSPISGHRSVSWYQQTPGQGLQFLFEYFSETQRNKGNFPGRFSGRQFSNSRSEMNVSTLELGDSALYLCASSLHGGAGETQYFGPGTRLLVL.

CDR3 sequence reads: CASSLEGTTSYEQYF. Here the CDR3 DNA reads TGTGCCAGCAGCTTAGAGGGGACTACCTCCTACGAGCAGTACTTC. V is TRBV11-2 and J is TRBJ2-7; the match to TRBD2 covers 7 bases. CDR3 length equals 15 residues. The germline gives CDR1 SGHAT, CDR2 FQNNGV. With V trimmed by 0 bases and J by 0 bases, 2 bases remained unmatched.

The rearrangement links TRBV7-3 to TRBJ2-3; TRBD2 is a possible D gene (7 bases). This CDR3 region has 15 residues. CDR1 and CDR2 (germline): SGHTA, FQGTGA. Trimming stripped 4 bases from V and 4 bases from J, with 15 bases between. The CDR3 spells CASSSMGGLADTQYF. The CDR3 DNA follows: TGTGCCAGCAGCTCAATGGGGGGGCTCGCAGATACGCAGTATTTT. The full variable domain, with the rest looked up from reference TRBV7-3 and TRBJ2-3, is GAGVSQTPSNKVTEKGKYVELRCDPISGHTALYWYRQSLGQGPEFLIYFQGTGAADDSGLPNDRFFAVRPEGSVSTLKIQRTERGDSAVYLCASSSMGGLADTQYFGPGTRLTVL.

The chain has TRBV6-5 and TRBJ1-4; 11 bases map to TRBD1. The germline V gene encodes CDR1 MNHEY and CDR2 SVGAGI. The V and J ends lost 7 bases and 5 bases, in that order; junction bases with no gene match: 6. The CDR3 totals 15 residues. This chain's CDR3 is CASKDRGRGNEKLFF. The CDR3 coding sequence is TGTGCCAGCAAGGACAGGGGGCGCGGAAATGAAAAACTGTTTTTT.

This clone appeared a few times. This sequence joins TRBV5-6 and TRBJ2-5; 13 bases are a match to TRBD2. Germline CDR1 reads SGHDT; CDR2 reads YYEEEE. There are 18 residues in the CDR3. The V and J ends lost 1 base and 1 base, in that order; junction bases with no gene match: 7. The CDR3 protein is CASSLYLGLAGVQETQYF. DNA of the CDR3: TGTGCCAGCAGCTTGTATTTAGGACTAGCGGGGGTCCAAGAGACCCAGTACTTC.

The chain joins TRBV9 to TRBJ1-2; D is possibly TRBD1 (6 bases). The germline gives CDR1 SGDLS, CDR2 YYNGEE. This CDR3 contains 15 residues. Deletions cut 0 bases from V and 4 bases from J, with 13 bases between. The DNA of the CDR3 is TGTGCCAGCAGCGTAGCGACACAGGGCGGCTATGGCTACACCTTC. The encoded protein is CASSVATQGGYGYTF.

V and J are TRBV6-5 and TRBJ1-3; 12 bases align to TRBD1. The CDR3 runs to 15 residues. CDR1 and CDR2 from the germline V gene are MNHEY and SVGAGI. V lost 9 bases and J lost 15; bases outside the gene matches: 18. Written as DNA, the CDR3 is TGTGCCAGTTCCCCCCAGCGGGACAGGGGGCCCCCGCGATATTTT. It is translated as CASSPQRDRGPPRYF.

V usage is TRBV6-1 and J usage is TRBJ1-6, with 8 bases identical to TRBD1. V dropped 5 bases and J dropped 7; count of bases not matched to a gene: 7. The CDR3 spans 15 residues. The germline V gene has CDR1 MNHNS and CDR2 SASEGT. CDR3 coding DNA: TGTGCCAGCAGTCATGGACAGGGTTTGAATTCACCCCTCCACTTT. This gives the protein CASSHGQGLNSPLHF.

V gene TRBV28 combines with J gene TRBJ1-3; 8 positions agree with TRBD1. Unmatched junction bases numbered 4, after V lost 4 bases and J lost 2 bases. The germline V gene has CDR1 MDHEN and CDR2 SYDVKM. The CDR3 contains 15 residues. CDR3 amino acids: CASSSRTGTGNTIYF. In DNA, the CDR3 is TGTGCCAGCAGTTCGCGGACAGGGACTGGAAACACCATATATTTT.

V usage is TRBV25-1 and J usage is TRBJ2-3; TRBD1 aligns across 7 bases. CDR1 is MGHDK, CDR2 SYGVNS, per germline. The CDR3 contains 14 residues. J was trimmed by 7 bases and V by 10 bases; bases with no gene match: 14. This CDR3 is CATSETGWRNTQYF. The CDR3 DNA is TGTGCCACCAGCGAGACAGGGTGGAGAAATACGCAGTATTTT.

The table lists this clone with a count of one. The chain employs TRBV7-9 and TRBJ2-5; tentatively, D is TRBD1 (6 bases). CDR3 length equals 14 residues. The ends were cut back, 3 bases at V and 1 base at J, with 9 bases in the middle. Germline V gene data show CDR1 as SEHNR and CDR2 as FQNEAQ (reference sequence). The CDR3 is CASSFGRGQETQYF. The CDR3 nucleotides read TGTGCCAGCAGCTTCGGCAGGGGCCAAGAGACCCAGTACTTC.

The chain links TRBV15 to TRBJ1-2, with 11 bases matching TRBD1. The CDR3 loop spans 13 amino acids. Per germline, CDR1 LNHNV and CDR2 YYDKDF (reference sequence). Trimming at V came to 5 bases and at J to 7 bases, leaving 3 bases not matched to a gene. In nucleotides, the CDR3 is TGTGCCACCAGCGTTGGGACAGGGGGTGGCTACACCTTC. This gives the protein CATSVGTGGGYTF.

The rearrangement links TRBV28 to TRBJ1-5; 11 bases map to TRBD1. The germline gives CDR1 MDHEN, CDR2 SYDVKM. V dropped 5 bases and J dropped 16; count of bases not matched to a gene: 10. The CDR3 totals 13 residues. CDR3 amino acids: CASSLGDRGRIHF. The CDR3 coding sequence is TGTGCCAGCAGTCTGGGGGACAGGGGGAGAATTCATTTT.

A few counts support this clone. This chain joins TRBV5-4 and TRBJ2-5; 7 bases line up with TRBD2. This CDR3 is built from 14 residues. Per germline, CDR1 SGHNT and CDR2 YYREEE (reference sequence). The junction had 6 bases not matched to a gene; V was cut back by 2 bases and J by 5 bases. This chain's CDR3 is CASSFVGEGETQYF. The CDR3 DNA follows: TGTGCCAGCAGCTTTGTCGGGGAGGGGGAGACCCAGTACTTC.

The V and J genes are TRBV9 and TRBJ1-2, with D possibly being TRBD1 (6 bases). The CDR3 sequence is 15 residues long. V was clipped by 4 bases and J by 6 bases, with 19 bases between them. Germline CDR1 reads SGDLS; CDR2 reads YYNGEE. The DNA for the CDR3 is TGTGCCAGCAGCCCTCGGACAGCATCTTTCAATGGCTACACCTTC. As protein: CASSPRTASFNGYTF.

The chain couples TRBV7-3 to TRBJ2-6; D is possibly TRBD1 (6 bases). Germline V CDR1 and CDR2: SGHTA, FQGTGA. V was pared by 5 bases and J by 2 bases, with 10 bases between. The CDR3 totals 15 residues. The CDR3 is CASSDDRTGANVLTF. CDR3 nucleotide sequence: TGTGCCAGCAGCGATGACAGGACTGGGGCCAACGTCCTGACTTTC.

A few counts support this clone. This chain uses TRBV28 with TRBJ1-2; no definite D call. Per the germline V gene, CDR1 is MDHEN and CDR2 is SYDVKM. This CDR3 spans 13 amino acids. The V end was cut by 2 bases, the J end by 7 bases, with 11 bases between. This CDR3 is CASSLGQSFGYTF. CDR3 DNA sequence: TGTGCCAGCAGTTTAGGGCAGTCATTTGGCTACACCTTC.

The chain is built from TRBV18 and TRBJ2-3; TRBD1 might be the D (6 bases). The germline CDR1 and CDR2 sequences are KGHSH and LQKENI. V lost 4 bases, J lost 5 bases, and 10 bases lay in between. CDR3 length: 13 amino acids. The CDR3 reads CASSQQGQDTQYF. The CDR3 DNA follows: TGTGCCAGCTCACAACAGGGCCAAGATACGCAGTATTTT.

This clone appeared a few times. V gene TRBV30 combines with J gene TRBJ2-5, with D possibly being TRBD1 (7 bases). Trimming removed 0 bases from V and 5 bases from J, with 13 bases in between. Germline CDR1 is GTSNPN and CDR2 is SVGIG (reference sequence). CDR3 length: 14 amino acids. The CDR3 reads CAWSVQGGLETQYF. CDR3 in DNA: TGTGCCTGGAGTGTCCAGGGGGGATTGGAGACCCAGTACTTC.

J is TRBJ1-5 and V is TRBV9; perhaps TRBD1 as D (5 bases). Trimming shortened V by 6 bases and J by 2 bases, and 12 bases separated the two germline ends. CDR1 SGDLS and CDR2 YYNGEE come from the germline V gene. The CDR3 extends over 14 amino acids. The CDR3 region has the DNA TGTGCCAGCAACGGGGGGTTGGGCAATCAGCCCCAGCATTTT. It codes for CASNGGLGNQPQHF.

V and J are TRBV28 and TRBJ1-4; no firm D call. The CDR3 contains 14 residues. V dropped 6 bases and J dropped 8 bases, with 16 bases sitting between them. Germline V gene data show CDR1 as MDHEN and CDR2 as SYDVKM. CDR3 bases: TGTGCCAGCAGCTACGCCCGGGAGGGAGAAAAACTGTTTTTT. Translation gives CASSYAREGEKLFF.